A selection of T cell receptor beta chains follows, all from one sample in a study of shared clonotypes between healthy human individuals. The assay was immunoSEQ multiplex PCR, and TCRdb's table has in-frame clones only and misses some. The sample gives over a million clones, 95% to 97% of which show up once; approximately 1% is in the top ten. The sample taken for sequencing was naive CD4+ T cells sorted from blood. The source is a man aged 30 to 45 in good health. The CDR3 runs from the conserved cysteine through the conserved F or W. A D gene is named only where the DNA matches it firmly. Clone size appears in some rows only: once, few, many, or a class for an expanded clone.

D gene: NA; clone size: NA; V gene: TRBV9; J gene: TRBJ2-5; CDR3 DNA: TGTGCCAGCAGCGTAGAGGGGGCCCGGCGGGGGACCCAGTACTTC; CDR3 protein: CASSVEGARRGTQYF
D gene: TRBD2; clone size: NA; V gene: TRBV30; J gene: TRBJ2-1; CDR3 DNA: TGTGCCTGGAGTGTACAGAAGCGGGAGCGGAATGAGCAGTTCTTC; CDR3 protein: CAWSVQKRERNEQFF
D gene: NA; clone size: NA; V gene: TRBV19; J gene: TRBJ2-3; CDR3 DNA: TGTGCCAGTAGTATACCTAGAAGGATGAGTAGCACAGATACGCAGTATTTT; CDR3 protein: CASSIPRRMSSTDTQYF
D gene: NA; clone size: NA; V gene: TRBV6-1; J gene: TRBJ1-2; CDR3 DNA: TGTGCCAGCAGTGAAGCCCGGGGGAGGAACTATGGCTACACCTTC; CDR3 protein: CASSEARGRNYGYTF
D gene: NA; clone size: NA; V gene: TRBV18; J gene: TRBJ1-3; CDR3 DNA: TGTGCCAGCTCACCACAATTCGATCTCTCTGGAAACACCATATATTTT; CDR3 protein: CASSPQFDLSGNTIYF
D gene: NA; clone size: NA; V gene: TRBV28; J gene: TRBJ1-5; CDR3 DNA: TGTGCCAGCAGTTTATTATTAGCACGGGGCAATCAGCCCCAGCATTTT; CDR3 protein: CASSLLLARGNQPQHF
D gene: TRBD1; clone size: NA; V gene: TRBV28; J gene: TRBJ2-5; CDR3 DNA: TGTGCCAGCGGACAGGGTGGCCAAGAGACCCAGTACTTC; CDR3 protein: CASGQGGQETQYF
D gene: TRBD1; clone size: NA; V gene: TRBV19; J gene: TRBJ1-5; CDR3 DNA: TGTGCCAGTAGTATGCCCCGACAGGGTAGCAGGAATAATTTCCACAATCAGCCCCAGCATTTT; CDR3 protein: CASSMPRQGSRNNFHNQPQHF
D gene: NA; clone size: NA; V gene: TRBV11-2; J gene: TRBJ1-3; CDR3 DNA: TGTGCCAGCAGGAAGACAGGCTCTGGAAACACCATATATTTT; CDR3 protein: CASRKTGSGNTIYF
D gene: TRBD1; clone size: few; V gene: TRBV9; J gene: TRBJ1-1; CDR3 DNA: TGTGCCAGCGGGACAGGGGTTAACACTGAAGCTTTCTTT; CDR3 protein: CASGTGVNTEAFF
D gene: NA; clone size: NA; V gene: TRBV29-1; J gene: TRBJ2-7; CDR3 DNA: TGCAGCGTGTCGCGTCCGGGACGCTTAAGCTCCTACGAGCAGTACTTC; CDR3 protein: CSVSRPGRLSSYEQYF
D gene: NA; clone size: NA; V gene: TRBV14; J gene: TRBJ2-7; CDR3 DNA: TGTGCCAGCAGCCAAGACCAGGGGGGCTACTACGAGCAGTACTTC; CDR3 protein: CASSQDQGGYYEQYF
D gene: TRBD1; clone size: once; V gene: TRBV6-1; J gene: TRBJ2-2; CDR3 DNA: TGTGCCAGCAGTGTTGGCAGGGGGTCCACCGGGGAGCTGTTTTTT; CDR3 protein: CASSVGRGSTGELFF
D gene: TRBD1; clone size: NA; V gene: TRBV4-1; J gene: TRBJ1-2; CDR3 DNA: TGCGCCAGCAGCCAAGATCCGGGACAGGTCTATGGCTACACCTTC; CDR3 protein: CASSQDPGQVYGYTF
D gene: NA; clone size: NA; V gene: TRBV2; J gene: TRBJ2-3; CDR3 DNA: TGTGCCAGCAACCTTGGCACAGATACGCAGTATTTT; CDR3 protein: CASNLGTDTQYF
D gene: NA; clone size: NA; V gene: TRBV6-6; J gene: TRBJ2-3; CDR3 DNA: TGTGCCAGCAGGGTACCTAGCACAGATACGCAGTATTTT; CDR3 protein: CASRVPSTDTQYF
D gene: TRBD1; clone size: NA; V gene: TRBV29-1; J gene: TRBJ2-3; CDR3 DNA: TGCAGCGTTGAGAACAGGGGGTTCACAGATACGCAGTATTTT; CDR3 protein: CSVENRGFTDTQYF